This T cell receptor (beta chain) was sequenced during a study of blood T cell repertoires in COVID-19. This clone came up once. Some clones are missing from TCRdb's copy, which holds only in-frame ones; the method was immunoSEQ multiplex PCR. The sample includes 170,000 or so clones, roughly 83% of them seen just once. The source is a woman aged 55-75 years with acute or convalescent COVID-19. Material: peripheral blood.

The DNA of the CDR3 is TGTGCCGCCCGGGACTTGCGCTACGAGCAGTACTTC. This codes for CAARDLRYEQYF. The genes are TRBV2 and TRBJ2-7; possible D gene TRBD2, 6 bases. Per the germline V gene, CDR1 is SNHLY and CDR2 is FYNNEI. The CDR3 has 12 amino acids. The germline V and J ends were trimmed by 11 bases and 3 bases, with 14 bases remaining between them.